The T cell receptor (beta chain) under discussion was sequenced for a study of shared clonotypes between healthy human individuals (dated by TCRdb to the early 2020s). Study-level background: Three men and a couple of women, aged 18 to 49 years, made up the cohort. Leukapheresis yielded between about 0.85 and 10 billion PBMCs per donor. The study deeply sequenced blood TCR repertoires of about five healthy adults to estimate repertoire size and the extent of clonotype sharing between individuals. For each donor, CD4 naive and CD4 memory were each given three plates, CD8 naive was given two plates, and CD8 memory was given one plate. Different laboratories and diverse techniques were used to prepare libraries and sequence TCR repertoires, to increase sequencing depth and limit assay-specific biases. Study-level results and caveats: Across a few donors, around 5% of naive CD4, approximately 3.5% of naive CD8, approximately 2.5% of memory CD4, and 0.4% to 0.45% of memory CD8 clonotypes were shared. Naive subsets generally had larger estimated clonotype richness than memory subsets did. Clonotypes shared by all four sorted-subset donors showed higher generation probabilities than non-shared clonotypes. Pairwise subsampling indicated that sequencing depth was expected to affect the degree of clonotype sharing among donors. Incomplete sequencing was indicated by rarefaction of sorted-subset datasets, despite the large sequencing depth. Because the study included a small number of donors, the genetic and exposure-history diversity represented was limited. Only blood was sampled, and tissue TCR repertoires likely differ from those in blood.

For CDR1 and CDR2, the germline V gene lists MDHEN and SYDVKM. The CDR3 contains 17 residues, cysteine and phenylalanine counted. The only DNA kept is the CDR3, 51 bases in frame from the first base. Trimming takes 6 bases off V and 10 bases off J; junction bases not matched to a gene: 14. Of note for this clone: What antigen it recognizes has not been identified. There are no base qualities to consult, and no much larger clone falls within one base.

The donors were healthy, HIV-negative adults with no recently reported acute infections or vaccinations. Every donor was a Caucasian adult residing in Nashville, Tennessee, USA. CD4+ T cells were enriched by magnetic negative selection, after which naive cells were positively selected on CD45RA and the negative fraction was taken as the memory subset. Blood was obtained by leukapheresis, after which PBMCs were separated by Ficoll-Histopaque density gradient centrifugation and cryopreserved in liquid nitrogen vapor phase. Analytical flow cytometry was used to check the purity and quantity of every magnetically sorted T cell population. From each sorted fraction, genomic DNA was isolated and quantified by UV absorbance on a Nanodrop 2000c. TCR CDR3 regions were amplified from genomic DNA by multiplex PCR using the deep immunoSEQ assay. Genomic DNA extracted from each cell subset was distributed evenly over all wells of several immunoSEQ 96-well plates, and each plate served as one replicate. For sorted subsets, around 0.2 ug of genomic DNA, equivalent to 25,000 to 35,000 T cell genomes, went into each replicate PCR. Purified libraries were quantified with a Qubit 3.0 fluorometer, sized on a Bioanalyzer 2100, and re-quantified with the KAPA Library Quantification kit. Every immunoSEQ 96-well plate was sequenced on a separate single-read 150-cycle Illumina NextSeq 550 flow cell. On the study's bioinformatics: Because only junctional sequences without quality scores were contained in the immunoSEQ output, filtering matching that applied to full-length reads could not be performed. To assign V/J genes and CDR3, sequences were annotated against IMGT germline references using PyIR, a Python wrapper for IgBLAST v1.9. Reads with weak V/J assignments (E-value above 1e-6), missing CDR3, stop codons, out-of-frame junctions, or ambiguous translated residues were removed. V3J clonotypes were defined by identical inferred V gene, J gene, and CDR3 amino acid sequence. To compute the percentage overlap between repertoires, the number of shared unique clonotypes was divided by the size of the smaller repertoire. RTK rarefaction, the Chao1 estimator, and Recon v2.1 estimates of unobserved clonotypes were used to assess repertoire richness. OLGA was used to compute generation probabilities for all TCRbeta clonotypes that the gDNA method yielded from a few donors. Entries here come from immuneACCESS through TCRdb and include only in-frame sequences with V and J called. Some clones fail to appear in such tables; in the studies checked, an unresolved V gene covers under half of the shortfall, and the cause of the remainder is unknown. V and J calls and clone size are those listed in that table; D and trimming were worked out from the DNA. The sample table holds around 1,100,000 clones, of which approximately 77% were seen once. The top ten clones comprise roughly 0.83% of the sample.

Sequencing input: memory CD4+ T cells from PBMCs. This specimen's cell subset or site label, interpreted: CD45RA-negative fraction. This TCR was sampled from a man between 18 and 29 years old in good health. Some clones in this sample may be carry-over from other donors' samples. The chain uses TRBV28 and TRBJ2-1, with 14 bases matching TRBD2. The CDR3 here reads CASRSQMGLAGVWEQFF. The DNA sequence follows: TGTGCCAGCAGAAGTCAAATGGGACTAGCGGGAGTTTGGGAGCAGTTCTTC.